The T cell receptor (beta chain) described here comes from a study of T cell changes during pregnancy in multiple sclerosis. Clones were sequenced by immunoSEQ multiplex PCR, and TCRdb holds only the in-frame ones, with some missing. The repertoire holds tens of thousands of clones, over 80% seen once, with over 2.5% in the top ten. Germline V gives CDR1 LGHNA, CDR2 YSLEER. V shed 3 bases, J shed 6 bases, and the junction held 6 bases outside the gene matches. This CDR3 has 15 amino acids. The receptor was isolated from a female donor in good health, enrolled as a control in a pregnancy study. V is TRBV4-3 and J is TRBJ2-7, with TRBD2 matching 12 bases. The sequenced sample was peripheral blood, obtained in the third trimester of pregnancy. The CDR3 DNA reads TGCGCCAGCAGCCAGTCTAGCGGGAGGGCCCTCGAGCAGTACTTC. Translating gives CASSQSSGRALEQYF.